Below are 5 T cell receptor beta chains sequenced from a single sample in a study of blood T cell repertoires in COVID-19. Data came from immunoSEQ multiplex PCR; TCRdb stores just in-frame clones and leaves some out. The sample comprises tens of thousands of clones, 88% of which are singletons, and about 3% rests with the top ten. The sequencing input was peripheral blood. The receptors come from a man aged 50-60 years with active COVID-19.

The CDR3 protein is CASREAAPYNEQFF. The CDR3 bases are TGCGCCAGCAGGGAAGCGGCCCCCTACAATGAGCAGTTCTTC. The V call is TRBV5-1, the J call TRBJ2-1; D might be TRBD2 (5 bases). Trimming removed 5 bases at V and 2 bases at J, with 11 bases between. The CDR3 extends over 14 amino acids. CDR1 is SGHRS and CDR2 is YFSETQ in the germline V gene.

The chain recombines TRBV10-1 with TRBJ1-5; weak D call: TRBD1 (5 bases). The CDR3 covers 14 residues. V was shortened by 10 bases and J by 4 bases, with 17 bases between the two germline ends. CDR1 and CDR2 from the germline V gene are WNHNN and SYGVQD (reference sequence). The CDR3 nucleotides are TGCGCCACCCCTGGGGGGGACTCGAATCAGCCCCAGCATTTT. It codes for CATPGGDSNQPQHF.

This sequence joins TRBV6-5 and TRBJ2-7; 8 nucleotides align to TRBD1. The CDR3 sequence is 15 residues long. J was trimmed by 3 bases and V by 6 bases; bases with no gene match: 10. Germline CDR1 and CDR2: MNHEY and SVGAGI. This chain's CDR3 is CASRTETGAFYEQYV. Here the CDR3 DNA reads TGTGCCAGCAGAACCGAGACAGGGGCTTTCTACGAGCAGTACGTC.

CDR3 coding DNA: TGTGCCAGCAGCTTGGGGCCTCTCTCTGGAAACACCATATATTTT. Its protein is CASSLGPLSGNTIYF. The rearrangement links TRBV5-5 to TRBJ1-3; D not resolved. CDR3 length equals 15 residues. Trimming stripped 0 bases from V and 0 bases from J, with 7 bases between. The V gene's germline CDR1 is SGHKS and CDR2 YYEKEE (reference sequence).

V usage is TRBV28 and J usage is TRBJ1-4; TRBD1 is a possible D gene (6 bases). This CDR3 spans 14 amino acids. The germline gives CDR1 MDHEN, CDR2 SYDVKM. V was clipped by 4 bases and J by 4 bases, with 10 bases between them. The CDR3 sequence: CASSSGQINEKLFF. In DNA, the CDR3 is TGTGCCAGCAGTTCTGGACAGATTAATGAAAAACTGTTTTTT.